A single sample is the source of the 2 T cell receptor beta chains below, sequenced in a study of T cells after yellow fever vaccination. TCRdb re-derived calls from the 5' RACE reads in MiXCR, one entry per CDR3 protein. The table includes nearly 300,000 distinct CDR3 sequences, approximately 8% detected once. The sample was CD4+ T cells sorted from PBMCs, taken 5 days after the yellow fever booster vaccination. These receptors all come from a man aged 18 to 30 who received the YFV17D yellow fever vaccine.

This clonotype was picked up many times. V usage is TRBV28 and J usage is TRBJ2-7, with TRBD1 matching 7 bases. The germline V gene encodes CDR1 MDHEN and CDR2 SYDVKM. V was pared by 3 bases and J by 3 bases, with 2 bases of the junction left unmatched. This CDR3 is built from 13 residues. For the CDR3, the DNA is TGTGCCAGCAGTTTGGGACAGCACTACGAGCAGTACGTC. Residues: CASSLGQHYEQYV.

This clonotype was recorded many times. This sequence joins TRBV5-1 and TRBJ1-6, with 7 bases aligning to TRBD1. With 4 bases clipped from V and 5 bases from J, the junction kept 3 bases outside the gene matches. This CDR3 region has 14 residues. Germline lookup yields CDR1 SGHRS and CDR2 YFSETQ. CDR3 in DNA: TGCGCCAGCAGCGTTACAGGGGATAATTCACCCCTCCACTTT. Encoded protein: CASSVTGDNSPLHF.